This TCR beta chain stems from a study of naive and memory T cell subsets. General study findings and limits: This RNA-based method may be sensitive to activation-related transcript changes. More TCRs at tuberculin sites were read as hypersensitivity T cell infiltration.

This clonotype was seen repeatedly, ten times or more. Its antigen is currently unknown. For blood and skin samples, reverse transcription used TCR alpha and beta constant primers. Using its own MiXCR run on the UMI-ligation and nested PCR reads, TCRdb lists one record per CDR3 protein. The table has fewer than 20,000 distinct CDR3 sequences, 7.5% to 10% seen once. Treatment noted: skin biopsy from PPD injection site in Mantoux-positive individual. Reverse transcription used DNase-treated unsorted total RNA, aiming for roughly 1 to 1,100 ng. A UMI-containing oligonucleotide was joined by 3' ligation to the TCR cDNA template. The CDR3 runs to 15 residues. CDR1 is SGHNT, CDR2 YYREEE, per germline (reference sequence). Deletions cut 0 bases from V and 4 bases from J, with 13 bases between.

The rearrangement joins TRBV5-4 to TRBJ2-5; perhaps TRBD2 as D (6 bases). This specimen consisted of skin, obtained from a tuberculin skin test site. The receptor was isolated from an adult in good health. DNA for the CDR3: TGTGCCAGCAGCTTGGGGTCTAGCGCCCCAGAGACCCAGTACTTC. Protein sequence: CASSLGSSAPETQYF.